One sample yielded the 25 T cell receptor beta chains listed below, sequenced in a study of lymphopenia after photon versus proton radiotherapy. The data were produced by immunoSEQ multiplex PCR, yet TCRdb's version contains in-frame clones alone and is incomplete. The sample yields approximately 70,000 clones, about 85% seen once. The source was peripheral blood, collected from a patient treated with proton-based radiotherapy. These receptors came from an elderly man with esophageal cancer.

In this sample, this clone turned up once. This sequence joins TRBV9 and TRBJ1-5; possibly TRBD1 for D (5 bases). Germline V gene sequence: CDR1 SGDLS, CDR2 YYNGEE. The length of the CDR3 is 15 residues. Trimming took 2 bases from V and 2 from J, leaving 11 bases between them. The CDR3 DNA is TGTGCCAGCAGCGTTGGGGGAGAACGCAATCAGCCCCAGCATTTT. Translation gives CASSVGGERNQPQHF.

The chain links TRBV5-1 to TRBJ1-6; 12 bases line up with TRBD1. Germline CDR1 is SGHRS and CDR2 is YFSETQ. Germline trimming cut 4 bases from V and 7 bases from J; bases unmatched to any gene: 27. The length of the CDR3 is 23 residues. The CDR3 coding sequence is TGCGCCAGCAGCGGAGTACGACTGAGGGACTTTGCAGGGACAGGGGGCATGAATTCACCCCTCCACTTT. Amino acid sequence: CASSGVRLRDFAGTGGMNSPLHF.

The J gene is TRBJ2-7, the V gene TRBV12-5; 9 positions match TRBD1. The germline V gene has CDR1 LGHNT and CDR2 FRNRAP. V lost 5 bases, J lost 6 bases, and 8 bases stayed unmatched. The CDR3 runs 14 residues. CDR3 coding DNA: TGTGCTAGTGGTGGGGGGGGACAGGGTACCGAGCAGTACTTC. Encoded protein: CASGGGGQGTEQYF.

The chain couples TRBV6-1 to TRBJ2-1; 14 nucleotides match TRBD2. With V trimmed by 5 bases and J by 5 bases, 2 bases remained unmatched. The CDR3 has 15 residues. Per germline, CDR1 MNHNS and CDR2 SASEGT. The CDR3 loop is CASSKGLAGDNEQFF. The CDR3 region has the DNA TGTGCCAGCAGTAAGGGACTAGCGGGGGACAATGAGCAGTTCTTC.

The CDR3 region is CASSLQASGETQYF. The CDR3, as DNA: TGTGCCAGCAGTCTACAGGCGTCCGGAGAGACCCAGTACTTC. This rearrangement joins TRBV6-5 to TRBJ2-5; a weak D match, TRBD1 (5 bases). Germline CDR1 reads MNHEY; CDR2 reads SVGAGI. This CDR3 spans 14 amino acids. V dropped 5 bases and J dropped 4 bases, with 14 bases sitting between them.

This chain connects TRBV6-1 to TRBJ2-3; the D is unclear. There are 14 residues in the CDR3. The germline V and J ends were trimmed by 6 bases and 2 bases, with 12 bases remaining between them. In germline, CDR1 is MNHNS, CDR2 SASEGT. CDR3 bases: TGTGCCAGCAGATCGGCGTTCTCCACAGATACGCAGTATTTT. This codes for CASRSAFSTDTQYF.

The V call is TRBV30, the J call TRBJ2-6; 10 nucleotides line up with TRBD2. The CDR3 totals 16 residues. Germline V lookup: CDR1 GTSNPN, CDR2 SVGIG (reference sequence). The J segment lost 0 bases and the V segment lost 6 bases, leaving 5 bases of the junction unmatched. CDR3 region: CACLAGVYSGANVLTF. The CDR3 region has the DNA TGTGCCTGCCTAGCGGGAGTGTACTCTGGGGCCAACGTCCTGACTTTC.

J is TRBJ1-2 and V is TRBV6-1; D is undetermined. Germline loops: CDR1 MNHNS, CDR2 SASEGT. Trimming cost V 2 bases and J 2 bases, with 12 bases left between them. The CDR3 covers 15 residues. CDR3 protein: CASSEWRVSNYGYTF. The CDR3 bases are TGTGCCAGCAGTGAATGGCGGGTCTCCAACTATGGCTACACCTTC.

This clone appeared a few times. The genes are TRBV5-1 and TRBJ2-2, with D possibly being TRBD1 or TRBD2 (6 bases each). With 3 bases removed from V and 6 bases from J, the gap between germline ends came to 18 bases. Germline lookup yields CDR1 SGHRS and CDR2 YFSETQ. There are 16 residues in the CDR3. CDR3 coding DNA: TGCGCCAGCAGCTCCTCGACGGGGGCTCTATCCGGGGAGCTGTTTTTT. It is translated as CASSSSTGALSGELFF.

DNA of the CDR3: TGTGCTAGTGGTTTGGGAGCCGGGCCTGGGGCGATGAACACTGAAGCTTTCTTT. This sequence encodes CASGLGAGPGAMNTEAFF. The rearrangement joins TRBV12-5 to TRBJ1-1, with D possibly matching TRBD1 (5 bases). CDR3 length: 18 amino acids. Looked up from germline, CDR1 is LGHNT and CDR2 is FRNRAP. Between the trimmed V and J ends, which lost 1 base and 0 bases, there was a span of 18 bases.

The rearrangement joins TRBV4-3 to TRBJ2-7, with TRBD2 matching over 12 bases. The CDR3 spans 16 residues. Germline V lookup: CDR1 LGHNA, CDR2 YSLEER. With V trimmed by 1 base and J by 6 bases, 7 bases remained unmatched. The CDR3 DNA is TGCGCCAGCAGCCAAGGGCAGACTAGCGGGAGTTCCGAGCAGTACTTC. It encodes CASSQGQTSGSSEQYF.

This chain joins TRBV18 and TRBJ2-7; 8 bases agree with TRBD1. V was clipped by 2 bases and J by 4 bases; unmatched bases: 4. Germline assignment: CDR1 KGHSH and CDR2 LQKENI. The CDR3 loop spans 14 amino acids. DNA of the CDR3: TGTGCCAGCTCACCAGAGGGACAGGCATACGAGCAGTACTTC. This gives the protein CASSPEGQAYEQYF.

The rearrangement links TRBV10-1 to TRBJ2-3; 13 bases align to TRBD2. This CDR3 is built from 16 residues. J was trimmed by 6 bases and V by 5 bases; bases with no gene match: 8. Germline CDR1 and CDR2: WNHNN and SYGVQD (reference sequence). The CDR3 coding sequence is TGCGCCAGCAGTCCGGGACTAGCGGGATTTTCTGATACGCAGTATTTT. The encoded protein is CASSPGLAGFSDTQYF.

V is TRBV5-4 and J is TRBJ2-3, with a tentative D call TRBD1 (5 bases). The CDR3 runs 16 residues. Germline CDR1 is SGHNT and CDR2 is YYREEE (reference sequence). V shed 4 bases and J shed 3 bases, with 18 bases lying between them. CDR3 DNA sequence: TGTGCCAGCAGCGTACTTCAGGGTCGAGGAACAGATACGCAGTATTTT. Translated: CASSVLQGRGTDTQYF. The full variable domain, with the rest looked up from reference TRBV5-4 and TRBJ2-3, is ETGVTQSPTHLIKTRGQQVTLRCSSQSGHNTVSWYQQALGQGPQFIFQYYREEENGRGNFPPRFSGLQFPNYSSELNVNALELDDSALYLCASSVLQGRGTDTQYFGPGTRLTVL.

The rearrangement links TRBV9 to TRBJ1-1, with a tentative D call TRBD1 (6 bases). The CDR3 runs 14 residues. V shed 4 bases and J shed 5 bases, with 15 bases lying between them. In germline, CDR1 is SGDLS, CDR2 YYNGEE. The CDR3 sequence: CASSPRTDRTEAFF. The CDR3 coding sequence is TGTGCCAGCAGCCCCCGGACAGATCGAACTGAAGCTTTCTTT.

In this sample, this clone turned up a few times. V is TRBV13 and J is TRBJ2-3; 10 nucleotides agree with TRBD2. Germline CDR1 and CDR2: PRHDT and FYEKMQ (reference sequence). V lost 5 bases to trimming and J lost 9 bases; unmatched junction nucleotides: 5. The length of the CDR3 is 13 residues. CDR3 sequence reads: CASSGSGGGTQYF. CDR3 bases: TGTGCCAGCAGCGGAAGCGGGGGGGGGACGCAGTATTTT.

The V and J genes are TRBV6-5 and TRBJ2-1; TRBD1 matches 8 bases. This CDR3 is 13 amino acids long. The germline V gene has CDR1 MNHEY and CDR2 SVGAGI. V dropped 6 bases and J dropped 4; count of bases not matched to a gene: 2. CDR3 in amino acids: CASSRDRYNEQFF. For the CDR3, the DNA is TGTGCCAGCAGCAGGGACAGGTACAATGAGCAGTTCTTC.

This clone turned up a few times. In DNA, the CDR3 is TGTGCCACCAGCAGAGAGACAGCGGCAGCCTACGAGCAGTACTTC. Amino acid sequence: CATSRETAAAYEQYF. This chain connects TRBV15 to TRBJ2-7; D may be TRBD1 or TRBD2 (5 bases each). The germline V and J ends were trimmed by 0 bases and 2 bases, with 11 bases remaining between them. The CDR3 totals 15 residues. Germline loops: CDR1 LNHNV, CDR2 YYDKDF (reference sequence).

This chain joins TRBV27 and TRBJ2-2; TRBD2 matches 9 bases. This CDR3 has 19 amino acids. Germline V gene sequence: CDR1 MNHEY, CDR2 SMNVEV (reference sequence). V lost 6 bases, J lost 4 bases, and 18 bases stayed unmatched. The CDR3 sequence: CASSHAAGGPTYITGELFF. CDR3 in DNA: TGTGCCAGCAGCCATGCCGCGGGGGGGCCTACTTACATCACCGGGGAGCTGTTTTTT.

This clone was seen only once. The chain links TRBV7-2 to TRBJ2-5; D is perhaps TRBD2 (5 bases). The germline gives CDR1 SGHTA, CDR2 FQGNSA. V dropped 5 bases and J dropped 7 bases, with 17 bases sitting between them. The CDR3 is 14 residues long. The CDR3: CASSPVRGEGTQYF. For the CDR3, the DNA is TGTGCCAGCAGCCCGGTTCGGGGAGAGGGGACCCAGTACTTC.

This clone was detected once. The gene calls are TRBV30 and TRBJ2-7, with 9 bases fitting TRBD1. Germline CDR1 and CDR2: GTSNPN and SVGIG (reference sequence). V trimming: 1 base; J trimming: 10 bases; junction bases outside the gene matches: 8. The CDR3 spans 13 residues. CDR3 amino acids: CAWSDLQGAPQYF. Written as DNA, the CDR3 is TGTGCCTGGAGTGACTTACAGGGGGCCCCACAGTACTTC.

This clone was recorded once. The chain uses TRBV9 and TRBJ2-2, with D unclear. The CDR3 loop spans 15 amino acids. The V end was cut by 4 bases, the J end by 5 bases, with 15 bases between. Germline CDR1 reads SGDLS; CDR2 reads YYNGEE. CDR3 loop: CASSPRSGRTGELFF. CDR3 bases: TGTGCCAGCAGCCCACGCTCCGGGCGGACCGGGGAGCTGTTTTTT.

V is TRBV5-1 and J is TRBJ1-2, with TRBD1 identical over 7 bases. The germline gives CDR1 SGHRS, CDR2 YFSETQ. The V gene end was trimmed by 3 bases and the J gene end by 4 bases; junction bases not matched to a gene: 9. The CDR3 sequence is 15 residues long. CDR3 loop: CASSYTTGDLYGYTF. In DNA form, the CDR3 reads TGCGCCAGCAGCTACACTACAGGGGACCTCTATGGCTACACCTTC. Full variable domain (remainder filled in from reference TRBV5-1 and TRBJ1-2): KAGVTQTPRYLIKTRGQQVTLSCSPISGHRSVSWYQQTPGQGLQFLFEYFSETQRNKGNFPGRFSGRQFSNSRSEMNVSTLELGDSALYLCASSYTTGDLYGYTFGSGTRLTVV.

The chain uses TRBV29-1 and TRBJ1-1; 7 bases agree with TRBD1. Germline V gives CDR1 SQVTM, CDR2 ANQGSEA. The ends lost 5 bases at V and 5 bases at J; junction bases unmatched: 8. There are 13 residues in the CDR3. DNA for the CDR3: TGCAGCGTTCTGACAGGGTTGTGGACTGAAGCTTTCTTT. Encoded protein: CSVLTGLWTEAFF.

V gene TRBV7-2 combines with J gene TRBJ1-5; D is undetermined. CDR1 SGHTA and CDR2 FQGNSA come from the germline V gene. The CDR3 totals 12 residues. With 1 base removed from V and 7 bases from J, the gap between germline ends came to 5 bases. The CDR3 reads CASSLVEQPQHF. CDR3 nucleotides: TGTGCCAGCAGCTTAGTGGAACAGCCCCAGCATTTT. The full variable domain, rest sourced from reference TRBV7-2 and TRBJ1-5, is GAGVSQSPSNKVTEKGKDVELRCDPISGHTALYWYRQSLGQGLEFLIYFQGNSAPDKSGLPSDRFSAERTGGSVSTLTIQRTQQEDSAVYLCASSLVEQPQHFGDGTRLSIL.